Presented here are 16 T cell receptor beta chains from one specimen sequenced in a study of cytomegalovirus exposure and HLA in healthy donors. This PCR relied on a set of 60 Vbeta primers and 13 Jbeta primers. Data came from immunoSEQ multiplex PCR; TCRdb stores just in-frame clones and leaves some out. The sample shows tens of thousands of clones, about 81% of them seen only once. Sequencing input: PBMCs. These TCRs come from a human donor in good health.

In DNA, the CDR3 is TGTGCCAGGGGACTAGCGGGTTTCTCCTACGAGCAGTACTTC. Its protein product is CARGLAGFSYEQYF. This chain uses TRBV6-5 with TRBJ2-7; TRBD2 matches at 12 bases. The CDR3 length is 14 residues. CDR1 and CDR2 (germline): MNHEY, SVGAGI. The ends lost 9 bases at V and 0 bases at J; junction bases unmatched: 3.

This rearrangement joins TRBV19 to TRBJ1-1, with D maybe TRBD1 (5 bases). CDR3 length equals 14 residues. V shed 11 bases and J shed 4 bases, with 20 bases lying between them. Germline V gene lookup returns CDR1 LNHDA and CDR2 SQIVND (reference sequence). CDR3 protein: CAAKVGGIGTEAFF. The CDR3 DNA reads TGTGCCGCAAAGGTGGGGGGGATCGGCACTGAAGCTTTCTTT.

The chain links TRBV7-9 to TRBJ1-2; D perhaps matches TRBD1 (6 bases). V was pared by 1 base and J by 1 base, with 13 bases between. Germline V gene sequence: CDR1 SEHNR, CDR2 FQNEAQ (reference sequence). The CDR3 length is 16 residues. This CDR3 reads CASSLDRAAGNYGYTF. For the CDR3, the DNA is TGTGCCAGCAGCTTAGACAGGGCGGCGGGTAACTATGGCTACACCTTC.

The chain uses TRBV19 and TRBJ1-2; D remains unclear. V gave up 6 bases and J gave up 8 bases, with 19 bases separating them. Germline CDR1 and CDR2: LNHDA and SQIVND (reference sequence). The CDR3 has 14 amino acids. Here the CDR3 reads CASRSGLLWEGYTF. CDR3 nucleotide sequence: TGTGCCAGTAGGTCAGGACTCCTTTGGGAAGGCTACACCTTC.

The chain joins TRBV10-3 to TRBJ2-7, with TRBD1 matching 8 bases. The length of the CDR3 is 14 residues. With V trimmed by 8 bases and J by 0 bases, 6 bases remained unmatched. In germline, CDR1 is ENHRY, CDR2 SYGVKD. The CDR3 region has the DNA TGTGCCATCGGGGTCCAGGGGGCCTCCTACGAGCAGTACTTC. It specifies CAIGVQGASYEQYF.

This clone was observed a single time. This sequence joins TRBV4-2 and TRBJ2-3; a weak D match, TRBD2 (7 bases). The CDR3 totals 16 residues. CDR1 and CDR2 (germline): LGHNA, YNFKEQ. Trimming took 5 bases from V and 4 from J, leaving 19 bases between them. The CDR3 sequence: CASSERRGGSADTQYF. CDR3 DNA sequence: TGTGCCAGCAGCGAGAGAAGGGGGGGGTCGGCAGATACGCAGTATTTT.

On this clone itself: Distinct nucleotide sequences in the sample also encode this CDR3. V is TRBV6-5 and J is TRBJ2-1, with 11 bases matching TRBD2. This CDR3 is built from 15 residues. The trim removed 7 bases at V and 7 bases at J, leaving 9 bases unmatched. The V gene's germline CDR1 is MNHEY and CDR2 SVGAGI. CDR3 protein: CASTRIAGGLNEQFF. CDR3 DNA sequence: TGTGCCAGCACGCGGATAGCGGGGGGGTTAAATGAGCAGTTCTTC.

Points on this clone: One junction end disagrees with the germline gene, perhaps due to a read error. This chain uses TRBV7-7 with TRBJ2-5; 7 nucleotides line up with TRBD2. The CDR3 sequence is 15 residues long. Germline assignment: CDR1 SSHAT and CDR2 FNYEAQ (reference sequence). The CDR3 nucleotides read TGTGCTAGCAGCTTAACGGGGGGTTCGGTAGAGACCCAGTACTTC. Translation: CASSLTGGSVETQYF. Full variable domain (rest looked up from reference TRBV7-7 and TRBJ2-5): GAGVSQSPRYKVTKRGQDVTLRCDPISSHATLYWYQQALGQGPEFLTYFNYEAQPDKSGLPSDRFSAERPEGSISTLTIQRTEQRDSAMYRCASSLTGGSVETQYFGPGTRLLVL.

V is TRBV19 and J is TRBJ2-3, with TRBD1 matching over 7 bases. The CDR3 length is 16 residues. V dropped 5 bases and J dropped 2; count of bases not matched to a gene: 10. CDR1 and CDR2 from the germline V gene are LNHDA and SQIVND (reference sequence). The DNA of the CDR3 is TGTGCCAGTAGTCCCCCCGGACAGGTTAACACAGATACGCAGTATTTT. Its translation is CASSPPGQVNTDTQYF.

The rearrangement uses TRBV9 and TRBJ2-2, with 10 bases aligning to TRBD2. The germline CDR1 and CDR2 sequences are SGDLS and YYNGEE. The CDR3 is 17 residues long. The J segment lost 4 bases and the V segment lost 4 bases, leaving 10 bases of the junction unmatched. As DNA, the CDR3 is TGTGCCAGCAGCTTGCTTTCTAGCGGGGGTAGCACCGGGGAGCTGTTTTTT. This encodes CASSLLSSGGSTGELFF.

The chain is built from TRBV18 and TRBJ1-2; 11 bases match TRBD1. The CDR3 length is 14 residues. The V and J ends lost 5 bases and 6 bases, in that order; junction bases with no gene match: 5. Germline lookup yields CDR1 KGHSH and CDR2 LQKENI. Written as DNA, the CDR3 is TGTGCCAGCTCAGCAGGACAGGGGGCCGATGGCTACACCTTC. This translates into CASSAGQGADGYTF.

The chain has TRBV27 and TRBJ2-6, with TRBD1 identical over 8 bases. Unmatched junction bases numbered 3, after V lost 5 bases and J lost 3 bases. Germline CDR1 is MNHEY and CDR2 is SMNVEV (reference sequence). This CDR3 has 15 amino acids. CDR3 coding DNA: TGTGCCAGCAGTACCAGGGGGCGTGGGGCCAACGTCCTGACTTTC. It specifies CASSTRGRGANVLTF.

The chain employs TRBV9 and TRBJ2-1, with TRBD2 identical over 9 bases. The CDR3 consists of 16 residues. Unmatched junction bases numbered 5, after V lost 0 bases and J lost 4 bases. Germline CDR1 reads SGDLS; CDR2 reads YYNGEE. The DNA of the CDR3 is TGTGCCAGCAGCGTAGAGGGTAGCGGGGGATACAATGAGCAGTTCTTC. Protein sequence: CASSVEGSGGYNEQFF.

This sequence joins TRBV4-1 and TRBJ1-4; no definite D call. The CDR3 loop spans 15 amino acids. Germline CDR1 is MGHRA and CDR2 is YSYEKL. Trimming removed 1 base from V and 7 bases from J, with 13 bases in between. The CDR3 sequence is CASSQGPVSGEKLFF. In DNA, the CDR3 is TGCGCCAGCAGCCAAGGTCCGGTTTCGGGTGAAAAACTGTTTTTT.

The chain joins TRBV11-2 to TRBJ2-5; a weak D match, TRBD2 (5 bases). The CDR3 length is 13 residues. V lost 1 base and J lost 5, with 8 bases in between. Germline assignment: CDR1 SGHAT and CDR2 FQNNGV. The chain's CDR3 is CASSLGGRETQYF. Written as DNA, the CDR3 is TGTGCCAGCAGCTTAGGAGGGCGGGAGACCCAGTACTTC. Filled out from reference TRBV11-2 and TRBJ2-5, the complete variable domain reads EAGVAQSPRYKIIEKRQSVAFWCNPISGHATLYWYQQILGQGPKLLIQFQNNGVVDDSQLPKDRFSAERLKGVDSTLKIQPAKLEDSAVYLCASSLGGRETQYFGPGTRLLVL.

This CDR3 is CASSPRLAGGYYEQYF. CDR3 DNA: TGTGCCAGCAGCCCCCGACTAGCGGGGGGATACTACGAGCAGTACTTC. The rearrangement uses TRBV5-5 and TRBJ2-7; the match to TRBD2 covers 13 bases. From germline, CDR1 is SGHKS and CDR2 YYEKEE (reference sequence). The CDR3 covers 16 residues. V shed 4 bases and J 3 bases; nucleotides not matched to a gene: 7.